The T cell receptor (beta chain) under discussion was sequenced for a study of T cell responses to AZD1222 COVID-19 vaccine. Overall study results and limits: It should be noted that donors were predominantly white British and more often female, and clonal diversity was possibly underestimated. The study found vaccine-associated CD4 TCRs spanning spike, dominant at 160-218 and 743-854. Only 5 to 7 AZD1222 recipients tested seropositive at baseline.

With 4 bases removed from V and 6 bases from J, the gap between germline ends came to 20 bases. Germline CDR1 is SGDLS and CDR2 is YYNGEE. The length of the CDR3 is 16 residues. The repertoire was sequenced with immunoSEQ multiplex PCR; TCRdb's copy has only in-frame clones and lacks some. The table has 200,000 or so clones, almost 95% seen once; the top ten hold 8.5% to 12%. To note about this clone: What it recognizes is unknown.

Sequenced here: peripheral blood, sampled on day 0 of AZD1222 vaccination. This sequence joins TRBV9 and TRBJ2-1; D possibly corresponds to TRBD2 (6 bases). The origin of this receptor is an adult in good health. The CDR3 region is CASSTRDGEEINEQFF. The CDR3 coding sequence is TGTGCCAGCAGCACCCGGGACGGGGAGGAGATCAATGAGCAGTTCTTC.